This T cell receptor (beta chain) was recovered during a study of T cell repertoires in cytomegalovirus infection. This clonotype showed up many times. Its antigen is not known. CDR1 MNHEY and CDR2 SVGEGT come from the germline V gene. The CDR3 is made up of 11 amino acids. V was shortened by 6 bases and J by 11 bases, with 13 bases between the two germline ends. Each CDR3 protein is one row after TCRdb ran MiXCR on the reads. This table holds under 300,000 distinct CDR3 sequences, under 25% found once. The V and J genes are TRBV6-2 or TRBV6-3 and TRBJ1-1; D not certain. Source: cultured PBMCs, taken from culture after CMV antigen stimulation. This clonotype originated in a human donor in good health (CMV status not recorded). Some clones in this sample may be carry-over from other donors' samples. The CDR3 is CASRIGERAFF. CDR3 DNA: TGTGCCAGCAGAATTGGGGAGAGGGCTTTCTTT.